The next 10 T cell receptor beta chains were all read from a single sample in a study of blood T cells in healthy people across ages. Sample-barcoded 5' priming and a J-beta primer mix drove a second PCR of 7 to 11 cycles. TCRdb itself ran the 5' RACE reads through MiXCR, one entry per CDR3 protein. The sample has 850,000 to 1,000,000 distinct CDR3 sequences; 45% to 50% are singletons. Sequencing input: blood. These receptors all come from a man between 25 and 39 years old in good health.

This chain links TRBV20-1 with TRBJ2-4; D uncertain. The DNA matches TRBJ2-5 better at its end, which makes the J call doubtful. CDR1 and CDR2 from the germline V gene are DFQATT and SNEGSKA (reference sequence). This CDR3 comprises 11 residues. CDR3 sequence reads: CSATPQETQYF. As DNA, the CDR3 is TGCAGTGCTACCCCGCAAGAGACCCAGTACTTC.

The chain links TRBV12-3 or TRBV12-4 to TRBJ1-2; D remains unclear. Trimming removed 4 bases at V and 6 bases at J, with 6 bases between. The CDR3 consists of 11 residues. CDR3 DNA sequence: TGTGCCAGCAGTTCTACGGATGGCTACACCTTC. This codes for CASSSTDGYTF.

The chain joins TRBV6-5 to TRBJ2-7, with D perhaps assigned TRBD1 or TRBD2 (5 bases each). Germline CDR1 reads MNHEY; CDR2 reads SVGAGI. The CDR3 length is 13 residues. V lost 6 bases, J lost 1 base, and 10 bases lay in between. The CDR3 sequence is CASSPWGSYEQYF. The DNA for the CDR3 is TGTGCCAGCAGCCCGTGGGGGTCCTACGAGCAGTACTTC.

The chain employs TRBV7-9 and TRBJ2-3, with D perhaps TRBD2 (6 bases). The length of the CDR3 is 16 residues. Trimming shortened V by 3 bases and J by 0 bases, and 13 bases separated the two germline ends. Per the germline V gene, CDR1 is SEHNR and CDR2 is FQNEAQ (reference sequence). CDR3 nucleotide sequence: TGTGCCAGCAGCTTCCGCGGGGCGGCTAGCACAGATACGCAGTATTTT. Residues: CASSFRGAASTDTQYF.

The V call is TRBV3-1, the J call TRBJ2-7; the D is unclear. Looked up from germline, CDR1 is LGHDT and CDR2 is YNNKEL (reference sequence). This CDR3 has 14 amino acids. V dropped 6 bases and J dropped 0 bases, with 12 bases sitting between them. The CDR3 DNA follows: TGTGCCAGCAGGCCCACGAGGATCTCCTACGAGCAGTACTTC. This translates into CASRPTRISYEQYF.

The rearrangement uses TRBV24-1 and TRBJ2-7, with D possibly matching TRBD2 (5 bases). CDR1 is KGHDR, CDR2 SFDVKD, per germline. The CDR3 loop spans 15 amino acids. The V gene lost 3 bases and the J gene lost 0 bases, with 11 bases spanning the gap. The CDR3 spells CATSDRKGDSYEQYF. The CDR3 nucleotides read TGTGCCACCAGTGATCGTAAGGGAGACTCCTACGAGCAGTACTTC.

This clonotype was observed a handful of times. One junction end does not reproduce the germline sequence, and a read error may be involved. The chain uses TRBV7-2 and TRBJ2-1; D gene unclear. The germline gives CDR1 SGHTA, CDR2 FQGNSA. The CDR3 covers 12 residues. The CDR3 sequence: CAGSLAPLEQFF. The DNA of the CDR3 is TGTGCCGGCAGCTTAGCTCCACTAGAGCAGTTCTTC.

As to this clonotype: Germline and junction disagree at one end, which may indicate a read error. The chain employs TRBV19 and TRBJ2-2; the match to TRBD2 covers 7 bases. The CDR3 runs 16 residues. The germline CDR1 and CDR2 sequences are LNHDA and SQIVND (reference sequence). The CDR3: CARSMSGALNTGELFF. The CDR3 DNA sequence: TGTGCCCGTAGTATGAGCGGGGCCCTGAACACCGGGGAGCTGTTTTTT.

This clonotype was counted at least ten times. CDR3 sequence: CASSERGLYEQYF. The CDR3 nucleotides are TGTGCCAGCAGTGAAAGGGGGCTCTACGAGCAGTACTTC. The gene calls are TRBV6-1 and TRBJ2-7, with 7 bases identical to TRBD1. There are 13 residues in the CDR3. J was trimmed by 3 bases and V by 2 bases; bases with no gene match: 1. Germline V gene sequence: CDR1 MNHNS, CDR2 SASEGT.

The genes are TRBV7-2 and TRBJ2-6; the D is unclear. Germline-derived CDR1 and CDR2 are SGHTA and FQGNSA. This CDR3 is built from 15 residues. V was shortened by 3 bases and J by 0 bases, with 6 bases between the two germline ends. CDR3 bases: TGTGCCAGCAGCTTCCCGAACTCTGGGGCCAACGTCCTGACTTTC. Translated, it gives CASSFPNSGANVLTF.